This entry lists 14 T cell receptor beta chains sequenced from one sample in a study of T cell changes during pregnancy in multiple sclerosis. Measured with immunoSEQ multiplex PCR; TCRdb has only the in-frame clones, and not every one. This table holds approximately 100,000 clones, approximately 94% found once. The sequencing here drew on peripheral blood, taken before pregnancy. The receptor set was obtained from a female donor with multiple sclerosis, enrolled in a pregnancy study.

The chain carries TRBV28 and TRBJ2-1; possible D gene TRBD2, 5 bases. Trimming took 2 bases from V and 7 from J, leaving 12 bases between them. The CDR3 totals 14 residues. Germline CDR1 and CDR2: MDHEN and SYDVKM. The CDR3 coding sequence is TGTGCCAGCAGTTTAAGGGATCGCGGGAATGAGCAGTTCTTC. Its translation: CASSLRDRGNEQFF. Combining the CDR3 with reference TRBV28 and TRBJ2-1 gives the whole variable domain DVKVTQSSRYLVKRTGEKVFLECVQDMDHENMFWYRQDPGLGLRLIYFSYDVKMKEKGDIPEGYSVSREKKERFSLILESASTNQTSMYLCASSLRDRGNEQFFGPGTRLTVL.

The chain has TRBV5-6 and TRBJ1-4; 7 positions agree with TRBD1. The CDR3 loop spans 14 amino acids. V lost 4 bases, J lost 7 bases, and 7 bases stayed unmatched. The V gene's germline CDR1 is SGHDT and CDR2 YYEEEE. CDR3 sequence: CASSPTGFGEKLFF. The CDR3 DNA follows: TGTGCCAGCAGCCCGACAGGGTTTGGTGAAAAACTGTTTTTT. The whole variable domain, filled in from reference TRBV5-6 and TRBJ1-4, reads DAGVTQSPTHLIKTRGQQVTLRCSPKSGHDTVSWYQQALGQGPQFIFQYYEEEERQRGNFPDRFSGHQFPNYSSELNVNALLLGDSALYLCASSPTGFGEKLFFGSGTQLSVL.

The rearrangement joins TRBV16 to TRBJ1-3, with D unresolved. The V end lost 0 bases, the J end lost 2 bases, and 14 bases lay between the germline ends. Germline V CDR1 and CDR2: KGHSY, FQNENV. The CDR3 extends over 17 amino acids. This chain's CDR3 is CASSQSPSMGPGNTIYF. CDR3 in DNA: TGTGCCAGCAGCCAATCCCCATCAATGGGCCCTGGAAACACCATATATTTT.

This chain uses TRBV10-3 with TRBJ1-5; 10 nucleotides agree with TRBD1. V lost 5 bases and J lost 2; bases outside the gene matches: 12. The CDR3 sequence is 18 residues long. Germline CDR1 and CDR2: ENHRY and SYGVKD. For the CDR3, the DNA is TGTGCCATCAGTTCCGGGACAGGGGCGATCGGGGGCAATCAGCCCCAGCATTTT. Its translation is CAISSGTGAIGGNQPQHF.

In its sample, this clone was seen once. This rearrangement joins TRBV7-9 to TRBJ2-3; 11 bases are a match to TRBD2. V lost 5 bases to trimming and J lost 3 bases; unmatched junction nucleotides: 7. Germline V gene sequence: CDR1 SEHNR, CDR2 FQNEAQ (reference sequence). CDR3 length equals 16 residues. CDR3 loop: CASSLLAGGPTDTQYF. The CDR3 bases are TGTGCCAGCAGCCTTTTAGCGGGAGGGCCTACAGATACGCAGTATTTT.

The gene calls are TRBV30 and TRBJ2-3, with 8 bases identical to TRBD1. Germline-derived CDR1 and CDR2 are GTSNPN and SVGIG (reference sequence). The CDR3 covers 16 residues. V was pared by 0 bases and J by 5 bases, with 10 bases of the junction left unmatched. Here the CDR3 reads CAWSVWAGGEEDTQYF. CDR3 DNA: TGTGCCTGGAGTGTGTGGGCAGGGGGCGAGGAAGATACGCAGTATTTT.

The CDR3 sequence: CASSRDRDRDEQYF. CDR3 DNA: TGTGCCAGCTCACGGGACAGGGATCGGGACGAGCAGTACTTC. The rearrangement links TRBV18 to TRBJ2-7; 9 nucleotides match TRBD1. CDR1 is KGHSH, CDR2 LQKENI, per germline. The CDR3 extends over 14 amino acids. The junction had 6 bases not matched to a gene; V was cut back by 4 bases and J by 5 bases.

J is TRBJ1-5 and V is TRBV4-1, with a possible D match to TRBD1 (5 bases). The CDR3 length is 16 residues. Trimming shortened V by 0 bases and J by 7 bases, and 16 bases separated the two germline ends. Germline assignment: CDR1 MGHRA and CDR2 YSYEKL. The CDR3 bases are TGCGCCAGCAGCCAAGATAGTCCCGGGGGATGGCAGCCCCAGCATTTT. Translating gives CASSQDSPGGWQPQHF.

The chain uses TRBV9 and TRBJ2-1, with D perhaps TRBD1 (5 bases). V shed 0 bases and J shed 8 bases, with 9 bases lying between them. Per germline, CDR1 SGDLS and CDR2 YYNGEE. This CDR3 has 13 residues. CDR3 in amino acids: CASSVELGDEQFF. CDR3 in DNA: TGTGCCAGCAGCGTAGAGTTAGGGGATGAGCAGTTCTTC.

This clone occurred once. V usage is TRBV7-9 and J usage is TRBJ2-7; 7 bases agree with TRBD1. The trim removed 6 bases at V and 4 bases at J, leaving 9 bases unmatched. The CDR3 consists of 14 residues. Germline V gene data show CDR1 as SEHNR and CDR2 as FQNEAQ (reference sequence). CDR3 in DNA: TGTGCCAGCAGTCCACGGACAGGAGCTTACGAGCAGTACTTC. It is translated as CASSPRTGAYEQYF.

V and J are TRBV30 and TRBJ1-4; weak D call: TRBD1 (5 bases). Trimming took off 0 bases at V and 6 bases at J, with 11 bases between the two ends. From germline, CDR1 is GTSNPN and CDR2 SVGIG (reference sequence). The CDR3 is 14 amino acids. The CDR3 DNA follows: TGTGCCTGGAGTGTACGCAGGGTTGATGAAAAACTGTTTTTT. Its translation is CAWSVRRVDEKLFF.

This chain connects TRBV27 to TRBJ1-1, with 8 bases lining up with TRBD1. V dropped 7 bases and J dropped 5; count of bases not matched to a gene: 6. This CDR3 region has 13 residues. The germline V gene has CDR1 MNHEY and CDR2 SMNVEV (reference sequence). CDR3 DNA sequence: TGTGCCAGCAAGGACAGGGTAAGGACTGAAGCTTTCTTT. It is translated as CASKDRVRTEAFF.

A single count supports this clone. At the DNA level, this CDR3 is encoded by other sequences in the same sample as well. This rearrangement joins TRBV5-1 to TRBJ1-1, with 7 bases lining up with TRBD1. In germline, CDR1 is SGHRS, CDR2 YFSETQ. Trimming removed 5 bases from V and 1 base from J; junction bases left unmatched: 2. The CDR3 has 13 residues. In DNA form, the CDR3 reads TGCGCCAGCAGGGGACAGCCGAACACTGAAGCTTTCTTT. It translates to CASRGQPNTEAFF.

The chain links TRBV5-8 to TRBJ2-1; D unresolved. Germline V CDR1 and CDR2: SGHTS, YDEGEE. The CDR3 runs to 15 residues. Trimming stripped 2 bases from V and 0 bases from J, with 9 bases between. In DNA, the CDR3 is TGTGCCAGCAGCTTTACGAGATACTCCTACAATGAGCAGTTCTTC. Translating it yields CASSFTRYSYNEQFF.